This is a list of T cell receptor beta chains from one sample in a study of CD8+CD57+ T cells in acquired aplastic anemia. TCRdb redid the calling of the reads with MiXCR, one entry per CDR3 protein. This sample has about 48,000 distinct CDR3 sequences, with roughly 69% found just once. The sample comprised sorted CD4+, CD8+, or CD8+CD57+ T cells (not recorded which) from PBMCs. These receptors were taken from a human donor in good health, serving as a control. Both conserved end residues are part of each CDR3. Fields, in order: D gene, J gene, clone size, V gene, CDR3 DNA, CDR3 protein. The D gene is left open where the match is weak. A clone size is listed for some rows: how often the clone was seen (once, few, many), or a class if it is expanded.

d_gene: NA
j_gene: TRBJ1-1
abundance: NA
v_gene: TRBV15
CDR3nt: TGTGCCACCAGCAGGGGCCCAACCTCAGAAGCTGAAGCTTTCTTT
CDR3aa: CATSRGPTSEAEAFF

d_gene: TRBD1
j_gene: TRBJ2-7
abundance: once
v_gene: TRBV25-1
CDR3nt: TGTGCCAGCAGTGAATCGGGGACAGGTTGGGGATACGAGCAGTACTTC
CDR3aa: CASSESGTGWGYEQYF

d_gene: NA
j_gene: TRBJ2-7
abundance: NA
v_gene: TRBV6-1
CDR3nt: TGTGCCAGCAGCCTGACAGGTTCTTCCTACGAGCAGTACTTC
CDR3aa: CASSLTGSSYEQYF

d_gene: TRBD1
j_gene: TRBJ1-2
abundance: NA
v_gene: TRBV19
CDR3nt: TGTGCCAGTCGACCGAAGGGACAGGGGGACGGCTACACCTTC
CDR3aa: CASRPKGQGDGYTF

d_gene: NA
j_gene: TRBJ1-1
abundance: many
v_gene: TRBV6-6
CDR3nt: TGTGCCAGCAGTTTCACTGAAGCTTTCTTT
CDR3aa: CASSFTEAFF

d_gene: NA
j_gene: TRBJ2-1
abundance: NA
v_gene: TRBV19
CDR3nt: TGTGCCACCCGTCAGAGACAGGAGTACAATGAGCAGTTCTTC
CDR3aa: CATRQRQEYNEQFF

d_gene: TRBD1
j_gene: TRBJ2-3
abundance: NA
v_gene: TRBV2
CDR3nt: TGTGCCAGCAGTGAAGCACCGGGACAGCTCGGTACGCAGTATTTT
CDR3aa: CASSEAPGQLGTQYF

d_gene: NA
j_gene: TRBJ1-2
abundance: NA
v_gene: TRBV12-3/TRBV12-4
CDR3nt: TGTGCCAGCAGTCCGGCGACCGGCTACACCTTC
CDR3aa: CASSPATGYTF

d_gene: NA
j_gene: TRBJ1-6
abundance: NA
v_gene: TRBV7-2
CDR3nt: TGTGCCAGCAGACCTGGACAGATAACTTCACCCCTCCACTTT
CDR3aa: CASRPGQITSPLHF

d_gene: NA
j_gene: TRBJ2-7
abundance: NA
v_gene: TRBV7-9
CDR3nt: TGTGCCAGCAGCTTAGTAACAGGGGACTACGAGCAGCACTTC
CDR3aa: CASSLVTGDYEQHF

d_gene: NA
j_gene: TRBJ1-2
abundance: NA
v_gene: TRBV12-3/TRBV12-4
CDR3nt: TGTGCCAGCAGTTTCACAAGGTTGAATGGCTACACCTTC
CDR3aa: CASSFTRLNGYTF

d_gene: NA
j_gene: TRBJ1-3
abundance: once
v_gene: TRBV12-3/TRBV12-4
CDR3nt: TGTGCCAGCAGTTTGCTGCTCTCTGGAAACACCATATATTTT
CDR3aa: CASSLLLSGNTIYF

d_gene: NA
j_gene: TRBJ2-2
abundance: NA
v_gene: TRBV14
CDR3nt: TGTGCCAGCAGCAGCGTCACCGGGGAGCTGTTTTTT
CDR3aa: CASSSVTGELFF

d_gene: TRBD2
j_gene: TRBJ2-7
abundance: medium-sized
v_gene: TRBV5-1
CDR3nt: TGCGCCAGCGGGACTAGCGGGGGATACGAGCAGTACTTC
CDR3aa: CASGTSGGYEQYF

d_gene: NA
j_gene: TRBJ1-2
abundance: NA
v_gene: TRBV2
CDR3nt: TGTGCCAGCAGTGAAACAGGGCTTGGCTACACCTTC
CDR3aa: CASSETGLGYTF

d_gene: NA
j_gene: TRBJ1-6
abundance: NA
v_gene: TRBV2
CDR3nt: TGTGCCAGCAGTGAAAGGGGCGCCAGTCTTTCACCCCTCCACTTT
CDR3aa: CASSERGASLSPLHF

d_gene: TRBD1
j_gene: TRBJ1-2
abundance: NA
v_gene: TRBV12-3/TRBV12-4
CDR3nt: TGTGCCAGCAGTTTACCGGACAGGGTCTATGGCTACACCTTC
CDR3aa: CASSLPDRVYGYTF

d_gene: NA
j_gene: TRBJ1-5
abundance: NA
v_gene: TRBV2
CDR3nt: TGTGCCAGCAGTGAAGCTTATAGCAATAAGCCCCAGCATTTT
CDR3aa: CASSEAYSNKPQHF

d_gene: TRBD2
j_gene: TRBJ2-1
abundance: many
v_gene: TRBV27
CDR3nt: TGTGCCAGCAGTACGGGACTAGCGGGAGTCGAGAATGAGCAGTTCTTC
CDR3aa: CASSTGLAGVENEQFF

d_gene: NA
j_gene: TRBJ2-5
abundance: NA
v_gene: TRBV2
CDR3nt: TGTGCCAGCAGTGAGAGAATCCACCAAGAGACCCAGTACTTC
CDR3aa: CASSERIHQETQYF

d_gene: NA
j_gene: TRBJ2-1
abundance: medium-sized
v_gene: TRBV29-1
CDR3nt: TGCAGCGTTGAAGATTACTACAATGAGCAGTTCTTC
CDR3aa: CSVEDYYNEQFF

d_gene: NA
j_gene: TRBJ2-7
abundance: medium-sized
v_gene: TRBV20-1
CDR3nt: TGCAGTGCTAGTTTAGAGGAGCAGTACTTC
CDR3aa: CSASLEEQYF

d_gene: NA
j_gene: TRBJ2-5
abundance: NA
v_gene: TRBV29-1
CDR3nt: TGCAGCGCCCCGCTCTACGGAGTAGTAGAGACCCAGTACTTC
CDR3aa: CSAPLYGVVETQYF

d_gene: TRBD1
j_gene: TRBJ2-7
abundance: many
v_gene: TRBV27
CDR3nt: TGTGCCAGCAGTCTGACAGGGATGGAGTACGAGCAGTACTTC
CDR3aa: CASSLTGMEYEQYF

d_gene: NA
j_gene: TRBJ1-6
abundance: NA
v_gene: TRBV2
CDR3nt: TGTGCCAGCGAGGACAGAAATTCACCCCTCCACTTT
CDR3aa: CASEDRNSPLHF

d_gene: NA
j_gene: TRBJ1-1
abundance: NA
v_gene: TRBV7-3
CDR3nt: TGTGCCAGCAGCCCCAGGGCTGGAGCTTTCTTT
CDR3aa: CASSPRAGAFF

d_gene: NA
j_gene: TRBJ1-1
abundance: NA
v_gene: TRBV25-1
CDR3nt: TGTGCCAGCAGTGAATGGGCAGGGGACACTGAAGCTTTCTTT
CDR3aa: CASSEWAGDTEAFF

d_gene: NA
j_gene: TRBJ1-1
abundance: medium-sized
v_gene: TRBV19
CDR3nt: TGTGCCAGTAGGGCCGGGGCGAACACTGAAGCTTTCTTT
CDR3aa: CASRAGANTEAFF

d_gene: NA
j_gene: TRBJ1-1
abundance: NA
v_gene: TRBV29-1
CDR3nt: TGCAGCGTCGGGAACACTGAAGCTTTCTTT
CDR3aa: CSVGNTEAFF

d_gene: NA
j_gene: TRBJ2-5
abundance: many
v_gene: TRBV27
CDR3nt: TGTGCCAGCAGACGTCCGTTGGATGGGACCCAGTACTTC
CDR3aa: CASRRPLDGTQYF

d_gene: NA
j_gene: TRBJ1-6
abundance: NA
v_gene: TRBV6-1
CDR3nt: TGTGCCAGCGGCCTGGGGCACGGTTCACCCCTCCACTTT
CDR3aa: CASGLGHGSPLHF

d_gene: NA
j_gene: TRBJ1-2
abundance: many
v_gene: TRBV6-5
CDR3nt: TGTGCCAGCAGTTACTCCGGGCCGAGCTATGGCTACACCTTC
CDR3aa: CASSYSGPSYGYTF

d_gene: NA
j_gene: TRBJ2-1
abundance: few
v_gene: TRBV25-1
CDR3nt: TGTGCCAGCAGTGAATTAGGGGGCTCCTACAATGAGCAGTTCTTC
CDR3aa: CASSELGGSYNEQFF

d_gene: NA
j_gene: TRBJ2-7
abundance: NA
v_gene: TRBV25-1
CDR3nt: TGTGCCAGTATTTCCTCCGAGGGCTCCTACGAGCAGTACTTC
CDR3aa: CASISSEGSYEQYF

d_gene: NA
j_gene: TRBJ2-1
abundance: NA
v_gene: TRBV19
CDR3nt: TGTGCCAGTAGTATAGACCCGAGGCGGTGGGATGAGCAGTTCTTC
CDR3aa: CASSIDPRRWDEQFF

d_gene: TRBD2
j_gene: TRBJ2-3
abundance: medium-sized
v_gene: TRBV15
CDR3nt: TGTGCCACCAGCAGAGCCATAATAAGCGGGGGTAGCACAGATACGCAGTATTTT
CDR3aa: CATSRAIISGGSTDTQYF

d_gene: NA
j_gene: TRBJ2-7
abundance: NA
v_gene: TRBV19
CDR3nt: TGTGCCAGTAGTATAGGCGGGTCCTACGAGCAGTACTTC
CDR3aa: CASSIGGSYEQYF

d_gene: NA
j_gene: TRBJ1-6
abundance: NA
v_gene: TRBV11-2
CDR3nt: TGTGCCAGCAGCCTCACCGGGGGAGGTTCACCCCTCCACTTT
CDR3aa: CASSLTGGGSPLHF

d_gene: NA
j_gene: TRBJ1-1
abundance: NA
v_gene: TRBV7-8
CDR3nt: TGTGCCAGCAGCTTAACTACGGGCATGAACACTGAAGCTTTCTTT
CDR3aa: CASSLTTGMNTEAFF

d_gene: TRBD1
j_gene: TRBJ1-2
abundance: NA
v_gene: TRBV20-1
CDR3nt: TGCAGTGCTAGAGATAGACAGGGGATCTATGGCTACACCTTC
CDR3aa: CSARDRQGIYGYTF

d_gene: NA
j_gene: TRBJ2-6
abundance: once
v_gene: TRBV2
CDR3nt: TGTGCCAGCAAGGCACGCTACTACTCTGGGGCCAACGTCCTGACTTTC
CDR3aa: CASKARYYSGANVLTF

d_gene: TRBD1
j_gene: TRBJ1-1
abundance: NA
v_gene: TRBV2
CDR3nt: TGTGCCAGCTCGGGACAGGGAAACACTGAAGCTTTCTTT
CDR3aa: CASSGQGNTEAFF

d_gene: TRBD1
j_gene: TRBJ2-5
abundance: NA
v_gene: TRBV10-3
CDR3nt: TGTGCCATCAGTGAGGGTAGTGGACAGGGAGAGACCCAGTACTTC
CDR3aa: CAISEGSGQGETQYF

d_gene: NA
j_gene: TRBJ1-1
abundance: once
v_gene: TRBV29-1
CDR3nt: TGCAGCGTGCAAATCGGGGCCTGGGCCGCTGAAGCTTTCTTT
CDR3aa: CSVQIGAWAAEAFF

d_gene: NA
j_gene: TRBJ1-5
abundance: NA
v_gene: TRBV20-1
CDR3nt: TGCAGTGCTAGAGGGGGGGATAGCAATCAGCCCCAGCATTTT
CDR3aa: CSARGGDSNQPQHF

d_gene: NA
j_gene: TRBJ2-1
abundance: NA
v_gene: TRBV10-3
CDR3nt: TGTGCCGTCCGGGACGCCTACGATGAGCAGTTCTTC
CDR3aa: CAVRDAYDEQFF

d_gene: NA
j_gene: TRBJ1-5
abundance: NA
v_gene: TRBV19
CDR3nt: TGTGCCAGTAGTATGGGGCAGGGTGGTCAGCCCCAGCATTTT
CDR3aa: CASSMGQGGQPQHF

d_gene: NA
j_gene: TRBJ2-5
abundance: NA
v_gene: TRBV2
CDR3nt: TGTGCCAGCAGGCGGGCTCCGGGGGAAGAGACCCAGTACTTC
CDR3aa: CASRRAPGEETQYF